Listed here is a single T cell receptor (beta chain). Antigen specificity is unknown. CDR1 and CDR2 (germline): MNHEY, SVGAGI. V lost 5 bases and J 4 bases, leaving 14 bases between the germline ends. The CDR3 covers 14 residues. Only in-frame clones appear in the TCRdb table, and some are missing; sequencing was by immunoSEQ multiplex PCR. Seen here are 70,000 to 90,000 clones, around 80% observed once, and the top ten hold 20% to 25%. The sample originates from a study of T cell responses to AZD1222 COVID-19 vaccine. Study-level findings and limits: Dominant at 160-218 and 743-854, vaccine-associated CD4 TCRs also spanned spike.

This specimen was peripheral blood, taken on day 0 of AZD1222 vaccination. The chain combines TRBV6-5 with TRBJ1-2; D is unclear. The origin of this receptor is an adult in good health. The CDR3 spells CASSRILDGYGYTF. In DNA, the CDR3 is TGTGCCAGCAGTCGCATCTTAGACGGCTATGGCTACACCTTC.